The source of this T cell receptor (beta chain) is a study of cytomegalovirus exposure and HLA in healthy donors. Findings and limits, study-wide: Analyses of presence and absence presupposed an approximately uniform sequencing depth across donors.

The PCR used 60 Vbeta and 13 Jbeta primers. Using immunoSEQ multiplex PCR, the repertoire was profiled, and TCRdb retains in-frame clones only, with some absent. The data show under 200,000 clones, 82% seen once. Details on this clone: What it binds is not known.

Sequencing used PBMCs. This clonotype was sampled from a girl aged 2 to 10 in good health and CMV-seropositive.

The CDR3 sequence is CASSRQSGETQYF. CDR3 nucleotide sequence: TGTGCCAGCAGCCGCCAATCGGGGGAGACCCAGTACTTC. The chain uses TRBV7-2 and TRBJ2-5, with a possible D match to TRBD2 (5 bases). The CDR3 spans 13 residues. Germline V gives CDR1 SGHTA, CDR2 FQGNSA. Trimming cost V 5 bases and J 5 bases, with 12 bases left between them.